Below are 7 T cell receptor beta chains sequenced from a single sample in a study of CD8+CD57+ T cells in acquired aplastic anemia. Genomic DNA served as template for TCR beta VDJ and CDR3 profiling. From the reads, TCRdb called clonotypes with MiXCR, one entry per CDR3 protein. The repertoire consists of more than 200,000 distinct CDR3 sequences, with about half occurring once and the leading ten covering about 20%. Previously, flow cytometry had revealed CD8+CD57+ cell expansion in the patients chosen for sequencing. Sample: sorted CD4+, CD8+, or CD8+CD57+ T cells (not recorded which) from PBMCs. All receptors derive from a human donor with aplastic anemia.

This clonotype occurred many times. The chain uses TRBV5-1 and TRBJ2-7; D uncertain. There are 12 residues in the CDR3. Looked up from germline, CDR1 is SGHRS and CDR2 is YFSETQ. Trimming removed 5 bases at V and 5 bases at J, with 11 bases between. The CDR3 is CASRLSGNEQYF. The CDR3 nucleotides read TGCGCCAGCAGACTGAGTGGAAACGAGCAGTACTTC.

V is TRBV29-1 and J is TRBJ1-2; 8 bases are shared with TRBD1. Germline CDR1 SQVTM, CDR2 ANQGSEA. The CDR3 totals 11 residues. CDR3 sequence (DNA): TGCAGACAGGGGGGCGTGGAAGGCTACACCTTC. Translated, it gives CRQGGVEGYTF. Combining the CDR3 with reference TRBV29-1 and TRBJ1-2 gives the whole variable domain SAVISQKPSRDICQRGTSLTIQCQVDSQVTMMFWYRQQPGQSLTLIATANQGSEATYESGFVIDKFPISRPNLTFSTLTVSNMSPEDSSIYLCRQGGVEGYTFGSGTRLTVV.

V and J are TRBV29-1 and TRBJ1-2; a weak D match, TRBD1 (6 bases). The V gene's germline CDR1 is SQVTM and CDR2 ANQGSEA. The CDR3 totals 13 residues. Between the trimmed V and J ends, which lost 3 bases and 3 bases, there was a span of 11 bases. The CDR3 region has the DNA TGCAGCGTTGATATCACAGGGCACTATGGCTACACCTTC. It yields the protein CSVDITGHYGYTF.

The chain carries TRBV29-1 and TRBJ1-1; the D gene is possibly TRBD1 (6 bases). The CDR3 totals 13 residues. Trimming pared 7 bases from V and 0 bases from J, leaving 12 bases between. Germline V lookup: CDR1 SQVTM, CDR2 ANQGSEA. The CDR3 coding sequence is TGCAGCGCCAGACAGGTCTTGAACACTGAAGCTTTCTTT. Its protein is CSARQVLNTEAFF.

At least ten counts were recorded for this clonotype. This sequence joins TRBV9 and TRBJ2-1; D ambiguous. Trimming cost V 2 bases and J 4 bases, with 7 bases left between them. In germline, CDR1 is SGDLS, CDR2 YYNGEE. The CDR3 is made up of 13 amino acids. CDR3 amino acids: CASSVDEYNEQFF. The CDR3 nucleotides read TGTGCCAGCAGCGTTGACGAGTACAATGAGCAGTTCTTC. Variable domain in full (rest from reference TRBV9 and TRBJ2-1): DSGVTQTPKHLITATGQRVTLRCSPRSGDLSVYWYQQSLDQGLQFLIQYYNGEERAKGNILERFSAQQFPDLHSELNLSSLELGDSALYFCASSVDEYNEQFFGPGTRLTVL.

The sample holds many counts of this clonotype. V is TRBV19 and J is TRBJ2-7, with TRBD1 matching 7 bases. The CDR3 sequence is 13 residues long. J lost 0 bases, V lost 8 bases, and 4 bases had no gene match. CDR1 is LNHDA, CDR2 SQIVND, per germline (reference sequence). The CDR3 reads CASSGTVSYEQYF. The CDR3 DNA sequence: TGTGCCAGTTCAGGGACAGTCTCCTACGAGCAGTACTTC.

This clonotype was seen once. This chain connects TRBV20-1 to TRBJ2-7; 8 nucleotides match TRBD1. J lost 6 bases, V lost 3 bases, and 4 bases had no gene match. Germline values: CDR1 DFQATT, CDR2 SNEGSKA (reference sequence). This CDR3 contains 12 residues. The CDR3 DNA is TGCAGTGCTAGGACAGGGGCACTCGAGCAGTACTTC. Protein: CSARTGALEQYF.